This entry concerns a single T cell receptor (beta chain). No antigen is known for it. On cycle 4 day 1 and cycle 7 day 1, as well as at baseline, blood was sampled. This sample is drawn from a study of OX40 agonist ivuxolimab in advanced cancers. As for the study in general: Ivuxolimab, an agonistic anti-OX40 (CD134) antibody, was given to patients. Every 2 weeks, patients received ivuxolimab intravenously, dosed at 0.01 to 10 mg/kg.

Study-level findings and limits: CD4+ and CD8+ blood T cells expanded clonally by week 6 at 0.1 to 3.0 mg/kg.

V trimming: 0 bases; J trimming: 0 bases; junction bases outside the gene matches: 3. Germline lookup yields CDR1 LNHDA and CDR2 SQIVND (reference sequence). The CDR3 consists of 16 residues. Profiling relied on immunoSEQ multiplex PCR, and the TCRdb table lists in-frame clones only, not all of them. The sample shows around 150,000 clones, approximately 94% of them seen only once. The chain employs TRBV19 and TRBJ2-7; TRBD2 aligns across 9 bases. Source: CD4+ or CD8+ T cells sorted from blood, taken in a trial of the OX40 agonist ivuxolimab. The receptor comes from an adult with an advanced solid tumor such as melanoma, head and neck, liver or kidney cancer. CDR3 in amino acids: CASSIDASGNSYEQYF. In DNA, the CDR3 is TGTGCCAGTAGTATAGACGCTAGCGGGAACTCCTACGAGCAGTACTTC.